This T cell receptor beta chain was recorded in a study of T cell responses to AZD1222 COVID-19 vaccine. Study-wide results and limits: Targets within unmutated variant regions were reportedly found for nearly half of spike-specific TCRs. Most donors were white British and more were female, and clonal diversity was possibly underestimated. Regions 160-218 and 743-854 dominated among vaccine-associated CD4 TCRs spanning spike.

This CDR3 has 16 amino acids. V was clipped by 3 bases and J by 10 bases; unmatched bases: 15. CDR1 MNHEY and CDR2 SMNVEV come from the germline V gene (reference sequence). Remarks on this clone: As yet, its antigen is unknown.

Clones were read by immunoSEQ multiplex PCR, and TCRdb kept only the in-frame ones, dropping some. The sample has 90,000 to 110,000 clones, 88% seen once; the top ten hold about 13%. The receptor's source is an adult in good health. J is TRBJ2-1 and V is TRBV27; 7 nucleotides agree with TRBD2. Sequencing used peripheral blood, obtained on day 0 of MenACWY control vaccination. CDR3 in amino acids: CASSFGSVGGPREQFF. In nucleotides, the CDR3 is TGTGCCAGCAGTTTTGGTTCGGTGGGAGGGCCAAGGGAGCAGTTCTTC.